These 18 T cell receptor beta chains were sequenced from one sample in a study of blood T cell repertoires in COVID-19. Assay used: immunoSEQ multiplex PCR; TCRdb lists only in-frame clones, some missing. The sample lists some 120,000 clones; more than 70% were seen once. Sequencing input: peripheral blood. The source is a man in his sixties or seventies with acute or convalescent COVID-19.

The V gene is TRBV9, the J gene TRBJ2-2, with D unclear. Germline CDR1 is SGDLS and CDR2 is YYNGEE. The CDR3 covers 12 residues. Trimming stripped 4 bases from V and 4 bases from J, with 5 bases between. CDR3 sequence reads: CASSPFTGELFF. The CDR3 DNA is TGTGCCAGCAGCCCCTTCACCGGGGAGCTGTTTTTT.

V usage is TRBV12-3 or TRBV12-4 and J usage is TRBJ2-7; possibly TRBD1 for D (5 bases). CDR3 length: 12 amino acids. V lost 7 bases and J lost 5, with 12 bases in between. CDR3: CASTFQGDEQYF. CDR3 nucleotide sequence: TGTGCCAGCACCTTCCAGGGTGACGAGCAGTACTTC.

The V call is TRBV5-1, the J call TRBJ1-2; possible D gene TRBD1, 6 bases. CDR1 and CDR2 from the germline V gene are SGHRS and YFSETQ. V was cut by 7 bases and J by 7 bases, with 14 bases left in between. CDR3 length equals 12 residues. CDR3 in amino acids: CASRWNRVGYTF. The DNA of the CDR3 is TGCGCCAGCCGCTGGAACAGGGTTGGCTACACCTTC.

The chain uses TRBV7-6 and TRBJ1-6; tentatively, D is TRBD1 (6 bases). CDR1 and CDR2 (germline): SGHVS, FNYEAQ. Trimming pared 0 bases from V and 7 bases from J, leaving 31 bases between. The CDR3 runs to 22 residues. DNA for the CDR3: TGTGCCAGCAGCTTAGCCGGGGGGGGGACAAACGCAGCCCTCACCCAAAATTCACCCCTCCACTTT. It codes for CASSLAGGGTNAALTQNSPLHF.

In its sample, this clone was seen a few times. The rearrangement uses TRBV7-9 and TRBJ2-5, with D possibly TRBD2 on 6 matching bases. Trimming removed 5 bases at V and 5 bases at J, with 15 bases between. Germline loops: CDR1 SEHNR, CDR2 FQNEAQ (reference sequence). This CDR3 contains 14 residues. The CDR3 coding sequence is TGTGCCAGCAGCCCCGAGACTAGTGTCGAGACCCAGTACTTC. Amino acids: CASSPETSVETQYF.

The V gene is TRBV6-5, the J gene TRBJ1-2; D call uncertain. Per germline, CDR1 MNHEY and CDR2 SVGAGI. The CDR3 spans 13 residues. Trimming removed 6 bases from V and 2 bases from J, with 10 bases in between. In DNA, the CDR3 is TGTGCCAGCAGCCTCGTCGTCAACTATGGCTACACCTTC. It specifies CASSLVVNYGYTF.

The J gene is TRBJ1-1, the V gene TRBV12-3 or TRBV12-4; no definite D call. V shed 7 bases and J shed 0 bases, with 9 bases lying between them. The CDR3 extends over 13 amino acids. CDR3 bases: TGTGCCAGCATGCCGCGGATGAACACTGAAGCTTTCTTT. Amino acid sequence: CASMPRMNTEAFF.

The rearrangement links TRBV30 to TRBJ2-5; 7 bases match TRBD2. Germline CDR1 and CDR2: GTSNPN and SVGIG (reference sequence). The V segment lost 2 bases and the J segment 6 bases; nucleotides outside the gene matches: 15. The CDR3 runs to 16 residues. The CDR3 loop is CAWSSLGTTQSKTQYF. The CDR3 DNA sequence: TGTGCCTGGAGTTCCCTCGGGACTACCCAGAGCAAGACCCAGTACTTC.

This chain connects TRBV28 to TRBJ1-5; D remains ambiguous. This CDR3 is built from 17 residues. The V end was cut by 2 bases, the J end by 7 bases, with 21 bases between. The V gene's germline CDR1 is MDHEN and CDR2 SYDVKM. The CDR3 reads CASSLPPRGGKVQPQHF. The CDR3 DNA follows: TGTGCCAGCAGTTTACCTCCCCGTGGAGGGAAGGTACAGCCCCAGCATTTT.

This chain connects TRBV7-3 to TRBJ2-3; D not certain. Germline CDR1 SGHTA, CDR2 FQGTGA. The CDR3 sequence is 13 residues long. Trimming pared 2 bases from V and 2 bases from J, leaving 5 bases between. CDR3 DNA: TGTGCCAGCAGCTTACTAGTCACAGATACGCAGTATTTT. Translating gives CASSLLVTDTQYF.

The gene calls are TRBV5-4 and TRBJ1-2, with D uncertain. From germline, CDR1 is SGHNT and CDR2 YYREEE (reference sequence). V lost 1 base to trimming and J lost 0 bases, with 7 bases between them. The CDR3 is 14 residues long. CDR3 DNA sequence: TGTGCCAGCAGCTTGACAGAAACTAACTATGGCTACACCTTC. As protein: CASSLTETNYGYTF. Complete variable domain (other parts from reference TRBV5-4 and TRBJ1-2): ETGVTQSPTHLIKTRGQQVTLRCSSQSGHNTVSWYQQALGQGPQFIFQYYREEENGRGNFPPRFSGLQFPNYSSELNVNALELDDSALYLCASSLTETNYGYTFGSGTRLTVV.

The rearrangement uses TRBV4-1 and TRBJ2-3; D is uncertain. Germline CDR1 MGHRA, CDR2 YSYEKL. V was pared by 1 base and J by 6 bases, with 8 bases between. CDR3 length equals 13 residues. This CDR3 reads CASSQVPEDTQYF. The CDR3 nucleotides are TGCGCCAGCAGCCAAGTACCTGAGGATACGCAGTATTTT.

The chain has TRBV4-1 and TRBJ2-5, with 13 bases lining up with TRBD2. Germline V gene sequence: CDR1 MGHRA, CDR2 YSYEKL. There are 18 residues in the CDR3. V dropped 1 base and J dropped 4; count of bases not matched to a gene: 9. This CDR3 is CASSQGGTSGVRGETQYF. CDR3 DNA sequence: TGCGCCAGCAGCCAAGGGGGGACTAGCGGGGTCCGGGGAGAGACCCAGTACTTC.

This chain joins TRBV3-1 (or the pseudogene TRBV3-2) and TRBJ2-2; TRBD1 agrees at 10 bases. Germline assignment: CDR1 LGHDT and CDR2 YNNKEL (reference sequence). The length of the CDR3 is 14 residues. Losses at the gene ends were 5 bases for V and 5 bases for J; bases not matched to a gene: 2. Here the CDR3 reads CASSWGQGTGELFF. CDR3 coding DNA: TGTGCCAGCAGCTGGGGACAGGGGACCGGGGAGCTGTTTTTT.

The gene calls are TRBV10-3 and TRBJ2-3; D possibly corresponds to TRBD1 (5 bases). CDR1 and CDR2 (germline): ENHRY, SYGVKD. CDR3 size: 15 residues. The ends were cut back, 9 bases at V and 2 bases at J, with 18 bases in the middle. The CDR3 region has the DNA TGTGCCATGGCTTCAGGGTTCGGCTCCACAGATACGCAGTATTTT. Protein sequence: CAMASGFGSTDTQYF.

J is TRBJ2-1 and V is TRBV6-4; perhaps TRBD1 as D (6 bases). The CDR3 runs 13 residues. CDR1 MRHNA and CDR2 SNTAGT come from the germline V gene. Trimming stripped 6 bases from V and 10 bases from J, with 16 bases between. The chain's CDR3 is CASSDTGFGEQFF. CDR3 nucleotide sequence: TGTGCCAGCAGCGACACAGGGTTCGGCGAGCAGTTCTTC.

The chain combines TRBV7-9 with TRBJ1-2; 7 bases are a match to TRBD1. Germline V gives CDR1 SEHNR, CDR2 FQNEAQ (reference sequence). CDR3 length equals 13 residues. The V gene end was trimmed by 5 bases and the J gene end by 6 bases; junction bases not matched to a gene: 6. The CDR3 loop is CASSPGTADGYTF. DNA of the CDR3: TGTGCCAGCAGCCCCGGGACAGCCGATGGCTACACCTTC.

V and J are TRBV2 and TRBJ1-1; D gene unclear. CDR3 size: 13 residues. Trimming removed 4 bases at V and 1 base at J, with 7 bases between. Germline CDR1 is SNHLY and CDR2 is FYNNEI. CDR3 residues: CASSGSRNTEAFF. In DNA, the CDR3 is TGTGCCAGCAGTGGTAGCAGGAACACTGAAGCTTTCTTT.